The present T cell receptor (beta chain) was sequenced within a study of T cell clones after liver transplantation (dated by TCRdb to about 2019). With regard to the full study: ITN030ST, the source of the samples, was a randomized trial that attempted immunosuppression withdrawal within 2 years of liver transplantation. Blood samples were collected pre-transplant, pre-randomization before withdrawal, and post-randomization after either complete withdrawal or failed withdrawal. Donor-reactive T cell clones were identified using TCRbeta sequencing after a pre-transplant mixed lymphocyte reaction and were then followed in post-transplant blood. Until randomization at 12-24 months post-transplant, subjects were given standard immunosuppression, with no induction therapy. The studied cohort comprised 8 liver transplant recipients, 3 classified as tolerant and 5 as non-tolerant. Third party-reactive TCRbeta sequences were also identified from pre-transplant MLRs to serve as an antigen-independent comparator for donor-reactive sequences. Tolerance meant complete immunosuppression withdrawal for at least one year without liver enzymes rising beyond twice the upper limit of normal. Three of the eight recipients were HCV-positive; the others were transplanted for non-autoimmune, non-viral indications. Here is what the overall study found, with its caveats: When repertoire turnover was taken into account, detection of donor-reactive sequences was significantly reduced in 7 of 8 subjects for CD4 and in 8 of 8 subjects for CD8. Because allograft tissue specimens were not available, migration of donor-reactive T cells into the graft, rather than deletion, may have occurred. Conclusions were preliminary, limited by small, heterogeneous patient numbers and non-standardized post-transplant time points. In most of the 8 subjects, circulating donor-reactive CD4 TCRbeta sequences decreased significantly after transplant, regardless of tolerance or HCV status. Low numbers of available donor cells limited the measurable donor-reactive repertoire in a couple of subjects. Donor-reactive sequences decreased more than third party-reactive sequences, which suggests partial antigen-specific deletion that was not related to withdrawal success.

The CDR3 contains 14 residues, cysteine and phenylalanine counted. Only CDR3 DNA is held: 42 bases, read in frame from base 1. V gives up 0 bases and J gives up 9 bases, and the segment between their germline ends measures 13 bases. The germline V gene (reference sequence) gives CDR1 as SGHKS and CDR2 as YYEKEE. High-throughput TCRbeta CDR3 sequencing of frozen genomic DNA was performed by immunoSEQ, including PCR amplification, mapping, bias correction and internal controls. The original methods were these. Productive rearrangements were retained, and unique TCRbeta sequences were defined by the CDR3 nucleotide sequence together with the V and J gene. Donor-reactive sequences required at least 5-fold expansion in CFSE-low cells versus unstimulated pre-transplant cells and at least 0.01% frequency. Minimum frequency thresholds were set for each subject on the basis of the unstimulated sample with the lowest template count, so that a detection power of at least 90% was ensured. Jensen-Shannon divergence between the top 1000 TCRbeta sequences after and before transplant was used to measure repertoire turnover. Changes in detection of donor-reactive sequences were assessed with two-sided Fisher's exact tests. TCRdb re-hosts the immuneACCESS table, in-frame sequences only. Its copies lack some clones; in the studies checked, an unresolved V gene accounts for under half of them, and the cause for the rest is not known. V, J and clone size reflect that table, while D and trimming were determined from the DNA. This sample lists roughly 80,000 clones; 75% to 90% were detected once. The top ten clones comprise about 2.5% of the sample.

Thawed unstimulated PBMCs were stained for CD3, CD4 and CD8 and FACS-sorted into CD3+CD4+ and CD3+CD8+ populations. All 8 studied subjects were randomized to withdrawal of immunosuppression. The Qiagen DNeasy Blood and Tissue Kit was used to isolate genomic DNA. For this clone: Its antigen is not yet known. No base quality values were provided; no much bigger clone lies one nucleotide off.

Sequenced material: CD4+ T cells from blood, taken at the 22-month timepoint. The chain is encoded by TRBV5-5 joined to TRBJ2-1, and possibly TRBD2, on 5 matching bases. This receptor was taken from a human patient who received a liver transplant. After a transplant, some of the T cells may come from the graft donor. CDR3 sequence: CASSLGGGFGEQFF. The base sequence is TGTGCCAGCAGCTTGGGCGGCGGGTTTGGTGAGCAGTTCTTC.